Listed here are 27 T cell receptor beta chains from one sample, sequenced in a study of cytomegalovirus exposure and HLA in healthy donors. Primers included in the PCR were 60 Vbeta and 13 Jbeta primers. Profiled with immunoSEQ multiplex PCR; TCRdb holds only in-frame clones, not every one. The sample comprises approximately 100,000 clones, 60% to 80% of which are singletons, and around 4.8% rests with the top ten. The specimen was PBMCs. The receptors come from a woman under 30 in good health and CMV-seropositive.

The V gene is TRBV2, the J gene TRBJ2-2, with D possibly matching TRBD1 (7 bases). Germline CDR1 is SNHLY and CDR2 is FYNNEI. The CDR3 has 14 amino acids. The germline V and J ends were trimmed by 3 bases and 4 bases, with 9 bases remaining between them. CDR3 region: CASSDQGGTGELFF. The CDR3 DNA reads as TGTGCCAGCAGTGACCAGGGGGGCACCGGGGAGCTGTTTTTT.

This clone has only a few counts. This rearrangement joins TRBV30 to TRBJ1-1; 7 bases match TRBD1. The CDR3 consists of 13 residues. Unmatched junction bases numbered 8, after V lost 6 bases and J lost 4 bases. CDR1 GTSNPN and CDR2 SVGIG come from the germline V gene (reference sequence). The CDR3 reads CACSDRILTEAFF. CDR3 DNA sequence: TGTGCCTGTTCGGACAGGATACTCACTGAAGCTTTCTTT.

The chain has TRBV7-9 and TRBJ1-1; D uncertain. V lost 7 bases and J 5 bases, leaving 8 bases between the germline ends. Germline CDR1 is SEHNR and CDR2 is FQNEAQ (reference sequence). The CDR3 runs 11 residues. The CDR3 region has the DNA TGTGCCAGCAACGACTTGACTGAAGCTTTCTTT. This encodes CASNDLTEAFF.

V usage is TRBV6-5 and J usage is TRBJ2-5; D gene ambiguous. Trimming cost V 0 bases and J 5 bases, with 7 bases left between them. From germline, CDR1 is MNHEY and CDR2 SVGAGI. The CDR3 length is 13 residues. CDR3 nucleotide sequence: TGTGCCAGCAGTTACTCGATCCGGGAGACCCAGTACTTC. Encoded protein: CASSYSIRETQYF.

The rearrangement joins TRBV19 to TRBJ1-4; no reliable D call. The CDR3 sequence is 14 residues long. Germline V gene lookup returns CDR1 LNHDA and CDR2 SQIVND (reference sequence). V lost 6 bases and J 0 bases, leaving 8 bases between the germline ends. The CDR3 DNA sequence: TGTGCCAGTAGAGCCGAAGCAACTAATGAAAAACTGTTTTTT. This encodes CASRAEATNEKLFF.

The chain links TRBV18 to TRBJ1-1; 7 nucleotides match TRBD1. The CDR3 contains 14 residues. Trimming took 5 bases from V and 1 from J; bases not matched to a gene: 4. Germline CDR1 KGHSH, CDR2 LQKENI. The CDR3 reads CASSSAGGNTEAFF. Here the CDR3 DNA reads TGTGCCAGCTCATCGGCAGGGGGGAACACTGAAGCTTTCTTT.

This chain connects TRBV5-4 to TRBJ2-3; D may be TRBD1 (6 bases). Trimming took 6 bases from V and 0 from J, leaving 14 bases between them. The germline V gene has CDR1 SGHNT and CDR2 YYREEE (reference sequence). The CDR3 is made up of 15 amino acids. The CDR3 here is CASTTGTPSTDTQYF. As DNA, the CDR3 is TGTGCCAGCACAACCGGGACACCCAGCACAGATACGCAGTATTTT.

V and J are TRBV6-5 and TRBJ1-2; D is uncertain. The CDR3 is 14 residues long. Deletions cut 0 bases from V and 1 base from J, with 6 bases between. In germline, CDR1 is MNHEY, CDR2 SVGAGI. The CDR3 DNA reads as TGTGCCAGCAGTTACTCCCCCATTAACTATGGCTACACCTTC. It encodes CASSYSPINYGYTF.

V and J are TRBV10-3 and TRBJ2-3, with D tentatively TRBD2 (6 bases). The CDR3 contains 14 residues. From germline, CDR1 is ENHRY and CDR2 SYGVKD. V gave up 3 bases and J gave up 6 bases, with 13 bases separating them. As DNA, the CDR3 is TGTGCCATCAGTGACGCCGTACGGGGGGATACGCAGTATTTT. Amino acids: CAISDAVRGDTQYF.

This clone was seen only once. V gene TRBV16 combines with J gene TRBJ1-5; D perhaps matches TRBD1 (5 bases). CDR3 size: 16 residues. Germline V lookup: CDR1 KGHSY, CDR2 FQNENV. Deletions cut 0 bases from V and 6 bases from J, with 15 bases between. The CDR3 DNA is TGTGCCAGCAGCCAATCGGGCGGGGGATATACTCAGCCCCAGCATTTT. It specifies CASSQSGGGYTQPQHF.

This chain uses TRBV7-2 with TRBJ2-3; 8 bases match TRBD2. Germline CDR1 reads SGHTA; CDR2 reads FQGNSA. The CDR3 loop spans 16 amino acids. The junction had 9 bases not matched to a gene; V was cut back by 4 bases and J by 3 bases. CDR3 nucleotide sequence: TGTGCCAGCAGCTCCGCGGGTAGCGGGATTACAGATACGCAGTATTTT. It specifies CASSSAGSGITDTQYF.

The gene calls are TRBV30 and TRBJ1-2; D ambiguous. Germline V lookup: CDR1 GTSNPN, CDR2 SVGIG (reference sequence). Trimming cost V 7 bases and J 7 bases, with 22 bases left between them. CDR3 length: 14 amino acids. CDR3 amino acids: CASLTQEGYVGYTF. The CDR3 nucleotides are TGTGCCTCACTGACCCAGGAGGGATACGTTGGCTACACCTTC.

The chain carries TRBV4-1 and TRBJ2-5; 8 bases are a match to TRBD2. Germline assignment: CDR1 MGHRA and CDR2 YSYEKL. Losses at the gene ends were 3 bases for V and 9 bases for J; bases not matched to a gene: 18. The CDR3 consists of 17 residues. For the CDR3, the DNA is TGCGCCAGCAGCCAGCTGCCCCTTCCGGGACTAGAATCCCCCCAGTACTTC. Amino acid sequence: CASSQLPLPGLESPQYF.

The chain recombines TRBV27 with TRBJ2-2; TRBD1 agrees at 8 bases. The V gene end was trimmed by 0 bases and the J gene end by 4 bases; junction bases not matched to a gene: 1. CDR1 and CDR2 from the germline V gene are MNHEY and SMNVEV (reference sequence). This CDR3 contains 15 residues. This CDR3 is CASSLSTGATGELFF. In nucleotides, the CDR3 is TGTGCCAGCAGTTTATCGACAGGGGCCACCGGGGAGCTGTTTTTT.

This clone was seen a handful of times. The chain employs TRBV6-4 and TRBJ2-1; 9 nucleotides line up with TRBD2. This CDR3 has 15 residues. V gave up 4 bases and J gave up 7 bases; unmatched junction bases: 8. Germline-derived CDR1 and CDR2 are MRHNA and SNTAGT. The DNA for the CDR3 is TGTGCCAGCAGTGTGGTAGCGGGAGAAGTAAATGAGCAGTTCTTC. Protein sequence: CASSVVAGEVNEQFF.

This chain uses TRBV30 with TRBJ1-1; D unclear. CDR3 length: 15 amino acids. The germline V gene encodes CDR1 GTSNPN and CDR2 SVGIG (reference sequence). Trimming removed 3 bases at V and 6 bases at J, with 20 bases between. The CDR3 nucleotides are TGTGCCTGGAGAAAAATGGGGAGTAAAATCCCTGAAGCTTTCTTT. Residues: CAWRKMGSKIPEAFF.

The chain uses TRBV6-4 and TRBJ2-3; 8 bases agree with TRBD2. Germline-derived CDR1 and CDR2 are MRHNA and SNTAGT. V lost 6 bases to trimming and J lost 14 bases; unmatched junction nucleotides: 16. This CDR3 is 14 amino acids long. Here the CDR3 reads CASSNLAGEPSRYF. Written as DNA, the CDR3 is TGTGCCAGCAGCAACCTAGCGGGTGAACCCTCCAGGTATTTT.

The chain joins TRBV7-9 to TRBJ2-3, with unresolved D. Trimming took 2 bases from V and 2 from J, leaving 5 bases between them. Germline CDR1 SEHNR, CDR2 FQNEAQ (reference sequence). The CDR3 length is 13 residues. Here the CDR3 reads CASSLMATDTQYF. The CDR3 DNA reads as TGTGCCAGCAGCTTAATGGCCACAGATACGCAGTATTTT.

This rearrangement joins TRBV7-2 to TRBJ1-1; D call uncertain. The CDR3 contains 15 residues. Germline CDR1 is SGHTA and CDR2 is FQGNSA. Trimming cost V 5 bases and J 1 base, with 14 bases left between them. For the CDR3, the DNA is TGTGCCAGCAGCCCCACCGCGGGGTGGAACACTGAAGCTTTCTTT. Protein sequence: CASSPTAGWNTEAFF.

V is TRBV14 and J is TRBJ2-7; TRBD1 aligns across 8 bases. CDR3 length: 18 residues. V was clipped by 3 bases and J by 3 bases; unmatched bases: 16. The germline V gene has CDR1 SGHDN and CDR2 FVKESK. The CDR3 reads CASSHLGAGTGDYYEQYF. In DNA, the CDR3 is TGTGCCAGCAGCCATCTAGGGGCCGGGACAGGTGACTACTACGAGCAGTACTTC.

The chain is built from TRBV7-6 and TRBJ1-1; tentatively, D is TRBD1 (6 bases). Trimming cost V 10 bases and J 3 bases, with 18 bases left between them. This CDR3 comprises 14 residues. The germline V gene encodes CDR1 SGHVS and CDR2 FNYEAQ. In DNA form, the CDR3 reads TGTGCCACCCGACAGGTTAAGTGGGACACTGAAGCTTTCTTT. Amino acid sequence: CATRQVKWDTEAFF.

This clone was seen a few times. V gene TRBV9 combines with J gene TRBJ2-7; 7 bases fit TRBD2. CDR1 is SGDLS and CDR2 is YYNGEE in the germline V gene. J was trimmed by 5 bases and V by 2 bases; bases with no gene match: 10. The CDR3 is 15 amino acids. The chain's CDR3 is CASSVGSGIDHEQYF. The CDR3 nucleotides are TGTGCCAGCAGCGTGGGGAGCGGGATAGACCACGAGCAGTACTTC.

The chain combines TRBV7-8 with TRBJ2-1; no definite D call. CDR1 SGHVS and CDR2 FQNEAQ come from the germline V gene. The germline V and J ends were trimmed by 0 bases and 4 bases, with 10 bases remaining between them. The CDR3 length is 15 residues. The CDR3 is CASSLAPRLYNEQFF. In DNA, the CDR3 is TGTGCCAGCAGCTTAGCGCCGCGTCTTTACAATGAGCAGTTCTTC.

This chain connects TRBV28 to TRBJ1-3; D unresolved. Per the germline V gene, CDR1 is MDHEN and CDR2 is SYDVKM. Trimming left V 5 bases short and J 0 bases short, with 11 bases between. This CDR3 is 15 amino acids long. DNA of the CDR3: TGTGCCAGCAGTCCCCCGGGTCTCTCTGGAAACACCATATATTTT. It encodes CASSPPGLSGNTIYF.

The rearrangement joins TRBV18 to TRBJ2-5; TRBD1 matches 8 bases. CDR3 length: 15 amino acids. The V gene's germline CDR1 is KGHSH and CDR2 LQKENI. The V segment lost 1 base and the J segment 2 bases; nucleotides outside the gene matches: 3. The CDR3 DNA reads as TGTGCCAGCTCACCACTAAGGGACAGGCAAGAGACCCAGTACTTC. It yields the protein CASSPLRDRQETQYF. The full variable domain, its missing parts supplied by reference TRBV18 and TRBJ2-5, is NAGVMQNPRHLVRRRGQEARLRCSPMKGHSHVYWYRQLPEEGLKFMVYLQKENIIDESGMPKERFSAEFPKEGPSILRIQQVVRGDSAAYFCASSPLRDRQETQYFGPGTRLLVL.

V usage is TRBV5-1 and J usage is TRBJ1-1, with TRBD1 matching 7 bases. Per the germline V gene, CDR1 is SGHRS and CDR2 is YFSETQ. Unmatched junction bases numbered 6, after V lost 4 bases and J lost 3 bases. The CDR3 loop spans 14 amino acids. CDR3 protein: CASSEVTGYTEAFF. The CDR3 DNA reads TGCGCCAGCAGCGAGGTGACAGGGTACACTGAAGCTTTCTTT.

This chain joins TRBV7-3 and TRBJ2-7; 9 bases line up with TRBD2. Germline assignment: CDR1 SGHTA and CDR2 FQGTGA. Trimming removed 11 bases from V and 3 bases from J; junction bases left unmatched: 14. The CDR3 consists of 15 residues. Written as DNA, the CDR3 is TGTGCCTCATCACCGGGGGCGGGAGGGTTCTACGAGCAGTACTTC. It codes for CASSPGAGGFYEQYF.